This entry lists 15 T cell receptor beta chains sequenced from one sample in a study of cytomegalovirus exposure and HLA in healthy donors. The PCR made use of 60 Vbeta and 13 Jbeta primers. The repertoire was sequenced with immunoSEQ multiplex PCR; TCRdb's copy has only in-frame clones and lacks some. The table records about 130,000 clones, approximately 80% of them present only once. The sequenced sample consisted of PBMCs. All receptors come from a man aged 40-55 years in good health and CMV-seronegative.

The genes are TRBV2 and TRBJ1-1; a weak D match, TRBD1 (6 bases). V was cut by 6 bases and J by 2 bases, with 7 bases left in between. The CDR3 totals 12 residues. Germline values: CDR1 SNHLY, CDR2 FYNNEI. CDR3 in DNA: TGTGCCAGCAGACAGGGAAACACTGAAGCTTTCTTT. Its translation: CASRQGNTEAFF. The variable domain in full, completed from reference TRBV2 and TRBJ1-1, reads EPEVTQTPSHQVTQMGQEVILRCVPISNHLYFYWYRQILGQKVEFLVSFYNNEISEKSEIFDDQFSVERPDGSNFTLKIRSTKLEDSAMYFCASRQGNTEAFFGQGTRLTVV.

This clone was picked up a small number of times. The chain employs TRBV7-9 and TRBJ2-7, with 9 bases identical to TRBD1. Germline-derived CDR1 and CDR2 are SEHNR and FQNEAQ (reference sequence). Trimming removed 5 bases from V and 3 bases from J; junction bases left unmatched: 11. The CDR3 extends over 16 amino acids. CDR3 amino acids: CASSAVLTGGSYEQYF. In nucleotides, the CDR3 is TGTGCCAGCAGCGCGGTTTTGACAGGGGGGAGCTACGAGCAGTACTTC. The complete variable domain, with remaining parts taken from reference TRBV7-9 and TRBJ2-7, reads DTGVSQNPRHKITKRGQNVTFRCDPISEHNRLYWYRQTLGQGPEFLTYFQNEAQLEKSRLLSDRFSAERPKGSFSTLEIQRTEQGDSAMYLCASSAVLTGGSYEQYFGPGTRLTVT.

The CDR3 DNA reads as TGCGCCAGCAGTGAGGCAGGGACTCACGGGGAGCTGTTTTTT. Its translation: CASSEAGTHGELFF. V gene TRBV10-2 combines with J gene TRBJ2-2; possible D gene TRBD2, 6 bases. Between the trimmed V and J ends, which lost 2 bases and 7 bases, there was a span of 11 bases. Germline loops: CDR1 WSHSY, CDR2 SAAADI. The CDR3 runs to 14 residues.

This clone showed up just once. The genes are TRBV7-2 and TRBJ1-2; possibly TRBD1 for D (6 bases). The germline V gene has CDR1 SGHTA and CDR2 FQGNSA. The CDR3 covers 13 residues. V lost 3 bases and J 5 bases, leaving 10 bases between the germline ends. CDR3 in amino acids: CASSFQGQYGYTF. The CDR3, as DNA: TGTGCCAGCAGCTTCCAGGGACAATATGGCTACACCTTC.

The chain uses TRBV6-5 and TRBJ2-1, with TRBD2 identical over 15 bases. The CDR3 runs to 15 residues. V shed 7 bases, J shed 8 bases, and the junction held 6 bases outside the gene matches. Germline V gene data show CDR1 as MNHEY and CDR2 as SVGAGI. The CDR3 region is CASTPGLAGGDEQFF. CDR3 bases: TGTGCCAGCACCCCCGGACTAGCGGGGGGGGATGAGCAGTTCTTC.

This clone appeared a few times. The CDR3 nucleotides read TGCGCCAGCAGCCAAGATGTCCAGTCGGCTGGGAGCACCATATATTTT. It translates to CASSQDVQSAGSTIYF. This chain links TRBV4-3 with TRBJ1-3, with unresolved D. V was clipped by 0 bases and J by 9 bases, with 18 bases between them. This CDR3 is 16 amino acids long. CDR1 and CDR2 (germline): LGHNA, YSLEER.

The CDR3 DNA sequence: TGTGCCAGCATGCCTAGCGGGCGCACCGGGGAGCTGTTTTTT. Protein sequence: CASMPSGRTGELFF. The rearrangement uses TRBV11-2 and TRBJ2-2; 8 bases are shared with TRBD2. Germline assignment: CDR1 SGHAT and CDR2 FQNNGV. CDR3 size: 14 residues. Losses at the gene ends were 7 bases for V and 4 bases for J; bases not matched to a gene: 5.

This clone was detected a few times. This CDR3 reads CASRRQGQSGELFF. As DNA, the CDR3 is TGCGCCAGCAGGAGACAGGGACAATCTGGGGAGCTGTTTTTT. The chain couples TRBV5-1 to TRBJ2-2; 7 bases match TRBD1. The CDR3 is 14 amino acids. Germline lookup yields CDR1 SGHRS and CDR2 YFSETQ. V shed 5 bases and J 8 bases; nucleotides not matched to a gene: 9.

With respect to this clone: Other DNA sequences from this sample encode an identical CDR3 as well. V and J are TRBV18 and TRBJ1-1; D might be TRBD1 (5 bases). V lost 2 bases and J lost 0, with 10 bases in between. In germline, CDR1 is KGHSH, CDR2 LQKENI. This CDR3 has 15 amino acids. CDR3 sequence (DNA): TGTGCCAGCTCACCAGGGGGGTCCTTGAACACTGAAGCTTTCTTT. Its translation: CASSPGGSLNTEAFF.

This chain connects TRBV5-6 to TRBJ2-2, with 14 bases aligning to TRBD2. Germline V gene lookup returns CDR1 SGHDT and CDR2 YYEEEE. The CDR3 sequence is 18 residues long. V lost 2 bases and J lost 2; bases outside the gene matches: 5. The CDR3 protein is CASSFWTSGGINTGELFF. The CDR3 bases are TGTGCCAGCAGCTTCTGGACTAGCGGGGGGATAAACACCGGGGAGCTGTTTTTT. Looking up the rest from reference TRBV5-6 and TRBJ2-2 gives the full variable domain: DAGVTQSPTHLIKTRGQQVTLRCSPKSGHDTVSWYQQALGQGPQFIFQYYEEEERQRGNFPDRFSGHQFPNYSSELNVNALLLGDSALYLCASSFWTSGGINTGELFFGEGSRLTVL.

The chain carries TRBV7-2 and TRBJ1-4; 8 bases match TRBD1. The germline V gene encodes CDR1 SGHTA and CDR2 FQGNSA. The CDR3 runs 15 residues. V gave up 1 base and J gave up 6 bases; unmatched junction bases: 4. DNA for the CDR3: TGTGCCAGCAGCTTAGGGACAGGGAGAGATGAAAAACTGTTTTTT. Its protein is CASSLGTGRDEKLFF.

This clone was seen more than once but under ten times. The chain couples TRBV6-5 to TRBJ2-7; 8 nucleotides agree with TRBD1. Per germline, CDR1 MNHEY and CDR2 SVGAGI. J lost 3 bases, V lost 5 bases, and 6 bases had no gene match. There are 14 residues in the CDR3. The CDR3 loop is CASSRSTGVYEQYF. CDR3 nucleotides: TGTGCCAGCAGTCGCTCGACAGGGGTCTACGAGCAGTACTTC.

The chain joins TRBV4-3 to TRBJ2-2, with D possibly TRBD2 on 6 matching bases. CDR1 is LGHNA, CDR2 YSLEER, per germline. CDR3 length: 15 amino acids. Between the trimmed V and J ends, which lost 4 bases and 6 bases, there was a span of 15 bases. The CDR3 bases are TGCGCCAGCAGCCGCCTAAGAGGAGGGGCCGGGGAGCTGTTTTTT. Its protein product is CASSRLRGGAGELFF.

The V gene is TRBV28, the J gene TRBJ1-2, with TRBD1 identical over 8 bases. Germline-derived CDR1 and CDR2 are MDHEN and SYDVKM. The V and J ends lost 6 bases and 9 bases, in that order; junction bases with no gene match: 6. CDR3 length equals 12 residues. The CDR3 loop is CASRVQGVSYTF. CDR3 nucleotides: TGTGCCAGCAGGGTACAGGGGGTGAGCTACACCTTC.

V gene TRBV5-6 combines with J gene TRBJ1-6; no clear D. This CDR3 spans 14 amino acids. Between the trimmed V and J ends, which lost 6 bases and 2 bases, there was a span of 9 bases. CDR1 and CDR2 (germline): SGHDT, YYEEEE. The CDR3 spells CASNPGAYNSPLHF. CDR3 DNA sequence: TGTGCCAGCAACCCCGGGGCCTATAATTCACCCCTCCACTTT.